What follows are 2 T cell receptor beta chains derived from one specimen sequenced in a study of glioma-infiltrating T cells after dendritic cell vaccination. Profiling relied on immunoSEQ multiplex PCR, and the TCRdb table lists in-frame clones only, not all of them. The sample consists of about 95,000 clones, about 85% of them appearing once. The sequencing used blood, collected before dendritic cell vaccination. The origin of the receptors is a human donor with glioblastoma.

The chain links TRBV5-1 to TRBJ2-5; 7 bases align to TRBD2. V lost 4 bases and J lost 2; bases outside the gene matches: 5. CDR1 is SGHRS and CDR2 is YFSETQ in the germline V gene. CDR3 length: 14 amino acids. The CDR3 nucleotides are TGCGCCAGCAGCCGGGGACTACCACAAGAGACCCAGTACTTC. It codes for CASSRGLPQETQYF.

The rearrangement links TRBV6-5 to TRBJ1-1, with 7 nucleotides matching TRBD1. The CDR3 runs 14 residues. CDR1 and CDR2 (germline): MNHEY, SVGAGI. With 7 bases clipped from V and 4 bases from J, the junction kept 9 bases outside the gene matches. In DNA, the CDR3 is TGTGCCAGCATAAAGGGGGCGCGGGGCACTGAAGCTTTCTTT. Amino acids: CASIKGARGTEAFF.